This paragraph reports one T cell receptor beta chain. The sample belongs to a study of blood T cell repertoires in COVID-19. Study at large: Sites across the United States, Italy and Spain contributed samples from acute and convalescent COVID-19. PBMCs, B-cell-depleted T cells, or T cells provided the cDNA or gDNA that made up the material.

Authors' analysis steps: Reference gene primer amplification gave nucleated cell count estimates. The protocol was immunoSEQ multiplex PCR, while the TCRdb copy is restricted to in-frame clones and leaves out a portion. The D gene and trimming were derived from the DNA, and the V and J assignments and clone size from that table. This table holds 190,000 or so clones, approximately 89% found once. V shed 4 bases and J shed 0 bases, with 12 bases lying between them. The CDR3 totals 14 residues. Germline loops: CDR1 GTSNPN, CDR2 SVGIG (reference sequence). The genes are TRBV30 and TRBJ1-2, with D possibly TRBD1 on 5 matching bases. The sample comprised peripheral blood. The receptor was isolated from a woman in her 30s with acute or convalescent COVID-19. CDR3 residues: CAWKPPGANYGYTF. The CDR3, as DNA: TGTGCCTGGAAACCTCCGGGGGCTAACTATGGCTACACCTTC.